This TCR beta chain derives from a study of OX40 agonist ivuxolimab in advanced cancers. Clones were sequenced by immunoSEQ multiplex PCR, and TCRdb holds only the in-frame ones, with some missing. The data show approximately 67,000 clones, with about four fifths seen just once and roughly 2.3% held by the top ten. The CDR3 has 15 residues. Germline V gene sequence: CDR1 SGHAT, CDR2 FQNNGV. The V and J ends lost 5 bases and 1 base, in that order; junction bases with no gene match: 6. The input for sequencing was CD4+ or CD8+ T cells sorted from blood, taken in a trial of the OX40 agonist ivuxolimab. The V and J genes are TRBV11-2 and TRBJ2-5; 8 bases are a match to TRBD2. The clonotype comes from an adult with an advanced solid tumor such as melanoma, head and neck, liver or kidney cancer. CDR3 amino acids: CASSRDGGVQETQYF. The CDR3 DNA sequence: TGTGCCAGCAGCCGGGACGGGGGGGTCCAAGAGACCCAGTACTTC.